This is a list of T cell receptor beta chains from one sample in a study of blood T cell repertoires in COVID-19. The protocol was immunoSEQ multiplex PCR, while the TCRdb copy is restricted to in-frame clones and leaves out a portion. The table lists 95,000 to 120,000 clones, 85% of them singletons, with about 13% in the top ten. Sequences were obtained from peripheral blood. All receptors derive from a human donor in a cohort sampled during active COVID-19. Each CDR3 is given with its conserved first and last residue. A D gene is named only where the DNA matches it firmly.

v_gene,d_gene,CDR3aa
TRBV24-1,TRBD1,CATSDPGTGPWELFF
TRBV7-9,TRBD1,CASSFGDRGLGQPQHF
TRBV6-5,TRBD1,CASSYYSTGGNSPLHF
TRBV10-3,-,CAISDSTTGSIYGYTF
TRBV6-2/TRBV6-3,TRBD1,CASSYVGQGYGSPLHF
TRBV7-2,TRBD1,CASSLGVGTGTYEQYF
TRBV27,-,CASSFRASGQPQHF
TRBV7-9,-,CASSKETGPGANVLTF
TRBV11-2,-,CASSPQDLTYNEQFF
TRBV5-1,-,CASSSGQEQYF
TRBV18,-,CASSPKGLTYEQYF
TRBV7-3,-,CASSLTAVSGDEQYF
TRBV9,TRBD2,CASSPASGQTQYF
TRBV18,-,CASSPQGEQYF
TRBV18,TRBD1,CASRDSMNTEAFF
TRBV7-9,-,CASSLDGRVWSRHF
TRBV3-1/TRBV3-2,-,CASSPAGASNQPQHF
TRBV5-1,-,CASSLEGQNTEAFF
TRBV7-9,-,CASSPGLSSGNTIYF
TRBV2,-,CASSEDTGLSHEQYF
TRBV7-3,-,CASSAMGTMNTEAFF
TRBV7-9,TRBD2,CASSLGAGGPTDTQYF
TRBV6-1,-,CASSERTAPSYEQYF
TRBV6-5,-,CASRLPGANVLTF
TRBV12-2,-,CASRFPKTGPQPQHF
TRBV24-1,-,CATSAGYEQYF
TRBV30,TRBD1,CAWETGTGQPQHF
TRBV28,-,CASTSRAGRYEQYF
TRBV5-1,-,CASSLGQGGVYTEAFF
TRBV28,-,CASSLRSFGELFF
TRBV11-2,TRBD2,CASSLAPGTSGGGWSEQFF
TRBV6-5,TRBD1,CACGPDRYEQYF
TRBV19,-,CASTIVGRQPQHF
TRBV4-3,TRBD2,CASSQDLLAGSYEQYF
TRBV9,TRBD2,CASSPLPGLAGGPGYDEQFF
TRBV11-2,TRBD2,CASSSFRSSGGTYNEQFF
TRBV3-1/TRBV3-2,TRBD2,CASSQEASGGWSHTDTQYF
TRBV18,TRBD2,CASSPKSGTSGGAYEQFF
TRBV7-9,TRBD2,CASTVTPRSGGAGSYNEQFF
TRBV19,-,CASTGSSGNTIYF
TRBV7-2,TRBD2,CASSRTSGGPPKYEQYF
TRBV7-9,TRBD1,CASSFRGSGTEKGTEAFF